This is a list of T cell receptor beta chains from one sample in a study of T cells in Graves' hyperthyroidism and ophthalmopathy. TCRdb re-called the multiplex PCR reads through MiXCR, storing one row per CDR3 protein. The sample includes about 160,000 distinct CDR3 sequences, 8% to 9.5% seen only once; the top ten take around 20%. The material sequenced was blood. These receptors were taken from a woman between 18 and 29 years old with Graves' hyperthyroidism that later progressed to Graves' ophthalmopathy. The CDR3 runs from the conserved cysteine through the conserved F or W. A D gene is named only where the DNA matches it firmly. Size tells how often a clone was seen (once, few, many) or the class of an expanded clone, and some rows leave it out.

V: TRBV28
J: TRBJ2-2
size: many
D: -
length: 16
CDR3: CASNKSGTRRSGELFF
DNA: TGTGCCAGCAACAAATCCGGGACAAGAAGGTCAGGGGAGCTGTTTTTT

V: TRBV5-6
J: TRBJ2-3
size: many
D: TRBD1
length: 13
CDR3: CASSWTGTDTQYF
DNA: TGTGCCAGCAGCTGGACAGGGACAGATACGCAGTATTTT

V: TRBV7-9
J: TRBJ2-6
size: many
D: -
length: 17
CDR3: CASSLSASNSGANVLTF
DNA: TGTGCCAGCAGCTTATCGGCAAGCAACTCTGGGGCCAACGTCCTGACTTTC

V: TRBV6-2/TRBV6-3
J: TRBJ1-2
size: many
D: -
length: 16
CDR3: CASSYSKQDMSYGYTF
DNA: TGTGCCAGCAGTTACTCGAAACAGGACATGTCCTATGGCTACACCTTC

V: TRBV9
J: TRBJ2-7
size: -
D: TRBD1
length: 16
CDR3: CASSQQGASLTYEQYF
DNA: TGTGCCAGCAGCCAACAGGGGGCCAGCCTTACATACGAGCAGTACTTC

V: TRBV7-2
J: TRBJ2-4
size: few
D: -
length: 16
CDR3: CASSLVAGFAKNIQYF
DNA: TGTGCCAGCAGCTTAGTCGCCGGGTTCGCCAAAAACATTCAGTACTTC

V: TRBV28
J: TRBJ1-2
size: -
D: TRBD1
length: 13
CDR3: CSSTQGQGYGYTF
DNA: TGTTCCAGCACCCAGGGACAGGGCTATGGCTACACCTTC

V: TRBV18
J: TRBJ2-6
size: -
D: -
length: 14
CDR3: CVSSPGAGANVLTF
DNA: TGTGTCAGCTCACCAGGGGCTGGGGCCAACGTCCTGACTTTC

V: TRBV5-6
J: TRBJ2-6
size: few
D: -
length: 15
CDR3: CASSLAGDGANVLTF
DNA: TGTGCCAGCAGCTTGGCAGGGGACGGGGCCAACGTCCTGACTTTC

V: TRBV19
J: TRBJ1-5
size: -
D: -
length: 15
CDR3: CASSLAQGSNQPQHF
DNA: TGTGCCAGTAGTCTCGCACAGGGCTCTAATCAGCCCCAGCATTTT

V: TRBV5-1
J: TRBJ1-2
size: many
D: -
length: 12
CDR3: CASSFSRDGYTF
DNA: TGCGCCAGCAGCTTTAGTCGCGATGGCTACACCTTC

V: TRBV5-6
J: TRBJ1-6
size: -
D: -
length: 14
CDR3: CASSLAGINSPLHF
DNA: TGTGCCAGCAGCTTGGCGGGGATCAATTCACCCCTCCACTTT

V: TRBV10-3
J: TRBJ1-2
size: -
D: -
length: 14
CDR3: CAISESEGYYGYTF
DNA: TGTGCCATCAGTGAGTCGGAAGGGTACTATGGCTACACCTTC

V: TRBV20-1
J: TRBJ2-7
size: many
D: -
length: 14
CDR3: CSARDLASPYEQYF
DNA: TGCAGTGCTAGAGATCTGGCTTCTCCCTACGAGCAGTACTTC